A selection of T cell receptor beta chains follows, all from one sample in a study of blood T cell repertoires in COVID-19. Assay: immunoSEQ multiplex PCR; the TCRdb copy retains only in-frame clones and omits some. The table includes around 170,000 clones, roughly 81% detected once. Input material: peripheral blood. Source of these receptors: a woman older than 75 with COVID-19, enrolled during active disease. CDR3s include the opening cysteine and the closing phenylalanine or tryptophan. A D gene is named only where the DNA matches it firmly. Clone size is given for some rows only: seen once, a few or many times, or a class if the clone is expanded.

clone_size,j_call,v_call,d_call,cdr3_aa,cdr3_nt
.,TRBJ1-5,TRBV24-1,.,CATSDGRDHSNQPQHF,TGTGCCACCAGTGATGGGAGGGACCATAGCAATCAGCCCCAGCATTTT
.,TRBJ2-2,TRBV29-1,TRBD1,CSVEVTGVGELFF,TGCAGCGTTGAAGTTACAGGGGTCGGGGAGCTGTTTTTT
.,TRBJ1-6,TRBV7-9,.,CASSDVWEASYNSPLHF,TGTGCCAGCAGCGACGTGTGGGAGGCGTCCTATAATTCACCCCTCCACTTT
.,TRBJ1-2,TRBV3-1/TRBV3-2,.,CASSQEGRRQTF,TGTGCCAGCAGCCAAGAGGGGAGGAGACAAACCTTC
.,TRBJ1-3,TRBV18,.,CASSPLGLTVSGNTIYF,TGTGCCAGCTCACCACTGGGGCTGACAGTCTCTGGAAACACCATATATTTT
few,TRBJ2-7,TRBV6-6,.,CASSYSSGFEQYF,TGTGCCAGCAGTTACTCATCGGGATTCGAGCAGTACTTC
few,TRBJ2-3,TRBV2,.,CASRGSGLRDTDTQYF,TGTGCCAGCCGGGGTAGCGGTCTCCGTGACACAGATACGCAGTATTTT
once,TRBJ1-1,TRBV3-1/TRBV3-2,.,CASADGGTEAFF,TGTGCCAGCGCCGACGGGGGAACTGAAGCTTTCTTT
many,TRBJ1-1,TRBV29-1,TRBD1,CSAGQGRSNTEAFF,TGCAGCGCAGGACAGGGGCGAAGTAACACTGAAGCTTTCTTT
many,TRBJ1-1,TRBV6-5,.,CASSYGGRNTEAFF,TGTGCCAGCAGTTACGGAGGGCGGAACACTGAAGCTTTCTTT
.,TRBJ1-1,TRBV29-1,TRBD1,CSVVVQGARTEAFF,TGCAGCGTTGTTGTCCAGGGGGCGCGGACTGAAGCTTTCTTT
few,TRBJ1-3,TRBV7-9,TRBD1,CASSWTFRDSSGNTIYF,TGTGCCAGCAGCTGGACCTTCCGGGACAGCTCTGGAAACACCATATATTTT
.,TRBJ2-2,TRBV24-1,.,CATRGNTGELFF,TGTGCCACCAGGGGCAACACCGGGGAGCTGTTTTTT
.,TRBJ2-1,TRBV7-9,TRBD2,CASTKPSGTSGKSSYNEQFF,TGTGCCAGCACCAAACCCTCCGGGACTAGCGGGAAGAGCTCCTACAATGAGCAGTTCTTC
once,TRBJ1-2,TRBV7-9,.,CASSLRQGYGYTF,TGTGCCAGCAGCTTACGGCAGGGTTATGGCTACACCTTC
.,TRBJ1-1,TRBV18,.,CASSLEENTEAFF,TGTGCCAGCTCACTCGAGGAGAACACTGAAGCTTTCTTT
.,TRBJ1-5,TRBV2,.,CASSEVRHNQPQHF,TGTGCCAGCAGTGAAGTGCGGCACAATCAGCCCCAGCATTTT
.,TRBJ2-5,TRBV11-2,TRBD2,CASSPSAGAGQETQYF,TGTGCCAGCAGCCCCTCAGCGGGGGCGGGCCAAGAGACCCAGTACTTC
.,TRBJ1-6,TRBV2,.,CASSPMGGGINSPLHF,TGTGCCAGCAGCCCTATGGGGGGTGGCATTAATTCACCCCTCCACTTT
.,TRBJ1-5,TRBV19,.,CASSIVPLEYSNQPQHF,TGTGCCAGTAGTATAGTCCCCCTGGAGTATAGCAATCAGCCCCAGCATTTT
once,TRBJ1-4,TRBV27,.,CASSFSGFEKLFF,TGTGCCAGCAGTTTCTCGGGGTTTGAAAAACTGTTTTTT
.,TRBJ2-3,TRBV19,.,CASRIGSADTQYF,TGTGCCAGTAGGATCGGGAGCGCAGATACGCAGTATTTT
.,TRBJ1-1,TRBV19,TRBD1,CASSGTGRNTEAFF,TGTGCCAGTAGCGGGACAGGGAGGAACACTGAAGCTTTCTTT
once,TRBJ2-7,TRBV7-9,.,CASSLEKGRQYF,TGTGCCAGCAGCTTAGAAAAAGGGAGACAGTACTTC
.,TRBJ2-7,TRBV5-1,.,CASSFVGAGYYEQYF,TGCGCCAGCAGCTTTGTGGGGGCGGGCTACTACGAGCAGTACTTC
.,TRBJ1-1,TRBV28,.,CASSLRGEAFF,TGTGCCAGCAGTTTAAGGGGCGAGGCTTTCTTT
.,TRBJ1-1,TRBV5-4,TRBD1,CASSFDRVELVNTEAFF,TGTGCCAGCAGCTTTGACAGGGTTGAGCTTGTGAACACTGAAGCTTTCTTT
.,TRBJ2-6,TRBV5-4,.,CASYDRTGANVLTF,TGTGCCAGCTACGACAGAACTGGGGCCAACGTCCTGACTTTC
few,TRBJ1-4,TRBV11-2,.,CASSLTATNEKLFF,TGTGCCAGCAGCTTAACGGCAACTAATGAAAAACTGTTTTTT
.,TRBJ1-4,TRBV12-3/TRBV12-4,.,CASRYAQGKLFF,TGTGCCAGCCGTTACGCACAGGGAAAACTGTTTTTT
.,TRBJ1-6,TRBV5-1,TRBD1,CASTQGQGANSPLHF,TGCGCCAGCACCCAGGGACAGGGGGCGAATTCACCCCTCCACTTT
.,TRBJ2-1,TRBV19,TRBD2,CASSPPRTSGRGNEQFF,TGTGCCAGTAGTCCCCCCCGGACTAGCGGGAGGGGGAATGAGCAGTTCTTC
.,TRBJ1-3,TRBV7-7,.,CASSPGKGTIYF,TGTGCCAGCAGCCCGGGGAAGGGCACCATATATTTT
.,TRBJ2-2,TRBV9,TRBD1,CASSMRQGNTGELFF,TGTGCCAGCAGCATGCGACAGGGGAACACCGGGGAGCTGTTTTTT
.,TRBJ2-3,TRBV11-3,TRBD2,CASSLAGGSANTDTQYF,TGTGCCAGCAGCTTAGCGGGAGGATCCGCCAACACAGATACGCAGTATTTT
.,TRBJ1-4,TRBV7-8,.,CASSFLPLGAANEKLFF,TGTGCCAGCAGCTTTTTACCCTTGGGAGCGGCTAATGAAAAACTGTTTTTT
.,TRBJ1-4,TRBV19,.,CASSIGQGRGEKLFF,TGTGCCAGTAGTATAGGGCAGGGTAGAGGTGAAAAACTGTTTTTT
once,TRBJ1-1,TRBV3-1/TRBV3-2,.,CASSQASEAFF,TGTGCCAGCAGCCAAGCGAGTGAAGCTTTCTTT
.,TRBJ2-3,TRBV7-2,.,CASGPDRSSTDTQYF,TGTGCCAGCGGTCCAGACAGGTCTAGCACAGATACGCAGTATTTT
once,TRBJ1-2,TRBV5-1,.,CASSVNGQLYYGYTF,TGCGCCAGCAGCGTCAATGGACAGCTCTACTATGGCTACACCTTC
.,TRBJ1-6,TRBV4-3,.,CASSQDMRTLHF,TGCGCCAGCAGCCAAGATATGAGGACCCTCCACTTT
.,TRBJ2-7,TRBV9,.,CASSVGPLSSYEQYF,TGTGCCAGCAGCGTAGGTCCCCTTAGCTCCTACGAGCAGTACTTC
.,TRBJ2-4,TRBV13,TRBD1,CASSLGQGALNIQYF,TGTGCCAGCAGCTTAGGACAGGGGGCGCTGAACATTCAGTACTTC
few,TRBJ1-1,TRBV18,TRBD1,CASSPTGETEAFF,TGTGCCAGCTCACCGACAGGGGAAACTGAAGCTTTCTTT
.,TRBJ2-7,TRBV28,TRBD2,CASSLSLAEGLADPYEQYF,TGTGCCAGCAGTTTATCTTTGGCTGAGGGACTAGCGGATCCCTACGAGCAGTACTTC
.,TRBJ2-2,TRBV5-4,TRBD2,CASSSHSGSGYTGELFF,TGTGCCAGCAGCTCCCATAGCGGGAGTGGGTACACCGGGGAGCTGTTTTTT
.,TRBJ1-1,TRBV3-1/TRBV3-2,.,CASSPEGRTEAFF,TGTGCCAGCAGCCCGGAAGGGAGGACTGAAGCTTTCTTT
few,TRBJ2-3,TRBV7-2,TRBD2,CASSPEKTSPLNTQYF,TGTGCCAGCAGCCCAGAAAAGACTAGCCCTCTGAATACGCAGTATTTT
.,TRBJ2-3,TRBV6-5,TRBD2,CASSNAAGGTDTQYF,TGTGCCAGCAGTAACGCAGCGGGGGGCACAGATACGCAGTATTTT
.,TRBJ2-5,TRBV15,TRBD1,CATSRTLATGGFKETQYF,TGTGCCACCAGCAGAACCCTGGCCACAGGGGGGTTCAAAGAGACCCAGTACTTC
few,TRBJ1-3,TRBV9,TRBD1,CASSVEEGQRGNTIYF,TGTGCCAGCAGCGTAGAGGAGGGACAGAGAGGAAACACCATATATTTT
few,TRBJ2-1,TRBV18,TRBD1,CASSPQGAASYNEQFF,TGTGCCAGCTCGCCTCAGGGGGCGGCCTCCTACAATGAGCAGTTCTTC
once,TRBJ1-5,TRBV5-6,.,CASSLRRAQARPQHF,TGTGCCAGCAGCCTACGCAGGGCACAAGCCAGGCCCCAGCATTTT
.,TRBJ2-7,TRBV7-2,TRBD2,CASSLVGTSVDEQYF,TGTGCCAGCAGCTTAGTCGGGACTAGCGTCGACGAGCAGTACTTC
.,TRBJ2-1,TRBV7-3,TRBD2,CASSPGLAAYNEQFF,TGTGCCAGCAGCCCGGGACTAGCGGCTTACAATGAGCAGTTCTTC